This is a list of T cell receptor beta chains from one sample in a study of patients and donors after allogeneic stem cell transplantation. TCRdb reanalysed the RT-PCR reads using MiXCR and keeps one entry per CDR3 protein. This table has 200,000 to 250,000 distinct CDR3 sequences, 13% to 15% appearing once. The sequenced sample consisted of blood, either unsorted or a sorted T cell fraction (not recorded which). The receptors shown here come from a human donor who was either an allogeneic HSCT recipient or a stem cell or donor lymphocyte infusion donor (not recorded which). It is not recorded whose cells these are; they may come from a transplant donor. Each CDR3 is given with its conserved first and last residue. D genes are given only for firm matches. Expanded clones get a size class; other rows say once, few or many, or leave the size out.

>TRBJ2-1|few|TRBV6-4|TRBD2
CASSAGLDLNEQFF
TGTGCCAGCAGTGCAGGACTAGATTTGAATGAGCAGTTCTTC
>TRBJ1-1|few|TRBV12-3/TRBV12-4|NA
CASSLPMGTEAFF
TGTGCCAGCAGTTTACCCATGGGCACTGAAGCTTTCTTT
>TRBJ2-5|NA|TRBV29-1|NA
CSVEMGETQYF
TGCAGCGTTGAAATGGGAGAGACCCAGTACTTC
>TRBJ2-7|many|TRBV10-3|TRBD2
CAITTSGAYEQYF
TGTGCCATTACGACTAGCGGCGCCTACGAGCAGTACTTC
>TRBJ1-2|many|TRBV5-1|NA
CASSLVGQGSPYGYTF
TGCGCCAGCAGCTTGGTAGGCCAGGGGTCGCCCTATGGCTACACCTTC
>TRBJ1-1|NA|TRBV20-1|NA
CSATPSGLNTEAFF
TGCAGTGCTACCCCGAGCGGACTGAACACTGAAGCTTTCTTT
>TRBJ2-6|few|TRBV5-1|TRBD1
CASSSLPGRGHSGANVLTF
TGCGCCAGCAGCTCCCTCCCAGGCAGGGGGCACTCTGGGGCCAACGTCCTGACTTTC
>TRBJ2-1|NA|TRBV7-2|NA
CASSLDDFSAHNEQFF
TGTGCCAGCAGCTTAGACGACTTTTCAGCACACAATGAGCAGTTCTTC
>TRBJ1-2|NA|TRBV6-1|NA
CASSETVSYGYTF
TGTGCCAGCAGTGAAACAGTTTCCTATGGCTACACCTTC
>TRBJ2-7|NA|TRBV4-2|TRBD2
CASSQTPGLGTYEQYF
TGTGCCAGCAGCCAAACCCCGGGACTAGGAACCTACGAGCAGTACTTC
>TRBJ1-1|few|TRBV29-1|NA
CSGGENTEAFF
TGCAGCGGGGGTGAGAACACTGAAGCTTTCTTT
>TRBJ2-2|NA|TRBV29-1|TRBD1
CSVDGQGGTGELFF
TGCAGCGTTGACGGACAGGGGGGCACCGGGGAGCTGTTTTTT
>TRBJ1-4|few|TRBV5-1|TRBD1
CASSLANRGPNEKLFF
TGCGCCAGCAGCTTGGCAAACAGGGGCCCGAATGAAAAACTGTTTTTT
>TRBJ1-4|NA|TRBV9|TRBD1
CASSDGTGVGEKLFF
TGTGCCAGCAGCGACGGGACAGGGGTAGGAGAAAAACTGTTTTTT
>TRBJ2-1|NA|TRBV13|NA
CASSLRSSYNEQFF
TGTGCCAGCAGCTTGCGGAGCTCCTACAATGAGCAGTTCTTC
>TRBJ2-5|NA|TRBV12-3/TRBV12-4|TRBD2
CASPPRALAGLETQYF
TGTGCCAGTCCCCCCAGAGCACTAGCGGGGCTAGAGACCCAGTACTTC
>TRBJ2-3|few|TRBV5-6|TRBD2
CASSLGLAGARTDTQYF
TGTGCCAGCAGCTTGGGACTAGCGGGGGCGCGCACAGATACGCAGTATTTT
>TRBJ2-5|few|TRBV20-1|TRBD1
CSASPSGQGARETQYF
TGCAGTGCTAGCCCGTCGGGACAGGGGGCCCGAGAGACCCAGTACTTC
>TRBJ2-2|NA|TRBV18|NA
CASSPGRLNTGELFF
TGTGCCAGCTCACCAGGGCGGCTAAACACCGGGGAGCTGTTTTTT
>TRBJ2-7|many|TRBV12-3/TRBV12-4|NA
CASSLLGGGEQYF
TGTGCCAGCAGTTTACTGGGAGGGGGCGAGCAGTACTTC
>TRBJ2-7|many|TRBV5-1|NA
CASSLHVDASYEQYF
TGCGCCAGCAGCTTGCACGTCGACGCATCCTACGAGCAGTACTTC
>TRBJ1-2|NA|TRBV2|TRBD1
CASSVDRGDLYGYTF
TGTGCCAGCAGTGTCGACAGGGGGGATCTCTATGGCTACACCTTC
>TRBJ1-5|NA|TRBV3-1|NA
CASSPWGNQPQHF
TGTGCCAGCAGCCCGTGGGGAAATCAGCCCCAGCATTTT
>TRBJ2-1|few|TRBV28|NA
CASSSRQLGVGEQFF
TGTGCCAGCAGTTCCAGACAGTTGGGGGTAGGTGAGCAGTTCTTC
>TRBJ2-1|many|TRBV5-1|NA
CASSLGQGKNEQFF
TGCGCCAGCAGCTTGGGGCAGGGTAAGAATGAGCAGTTCTTC
>TRBJ2-3|NA|TRBV2|NA
CASSADGTQYF
TGTGCCAGCAGTGCGGACGGTACGCAGTATTTT
>TRBJ1-3|NA|TRBV29-1|NA
CSVTDSGNTIYF
TGCAGCGTGACAGACTCTGGAAACACCATATATTTT
>TRBJ2-7|few|TRBV27|TRBD1
CASSLANYPGTVYEQYF
TGTGCCAGCAGTTTAGCCAATTACCCCGGGACAGTTTACGAGCAGTACTTC
>TRBJ2-1|many|TRBV5-1|TRBD2
CASSLGPAGGPGGEQFF
TGCGCCAGCAGCTTGGGCCCAGCGGGAGGGCCGGGAGGTGAGCAGTTCTTC
>TRBJ2-2|few|TRBV20-1|NA
CSARDQMYTGELFF
TGCAGTGCTAGAGATCAAATGTACACCGGGGAGCTGTTTTTT
>TRBJ2-5|NA|TRBV19|NA
CASSIAEETQYF
TGTGCCAGTAGTATTGCGGAGGAGACCCAGTACTTC
>TRBJ1-4|few|TRBV7-9|NA
CASRGSGGDNEKLFF
TGTGCCAGCAGGGGTTCAGGTGGAGATAATGAAAAACTGTTTTTT
>TRBJ1-1|many|TRBV9|NA
CASSRDHNTEAFF
TGTGCCAGCTCCAGGGACCATAACACTGAAGCTTTCTTT
>TRBJ2-1|NA|TRBV29-1|NA
CSVADSQRGFF
TGCAGCGTTGCTGACAGTCAAAGGGGGTTCTTC
>TRBJ2-7|NA|TRBV28|TRBD2
CASSSSGRRLEQYF
TGTGCCAGCAGTTCTAGCGGGAGAAGGCTCGAGCAGTACTTC
>TRBJ2-7|many|TRBV5-1|TRBD1
CASSPGGTGDSYEQYF
TGCGCCAGCAGCCCTGGGGGGACAGGGGATTCCTACGAGCAGTACTTC
>TRBJ2-7|few|TRBV20-1|NA
CSARESYEQYF
TGCAGTGCTAGGGAGTCCTACGAGCAGTACTTC
>TRBJ2-6|many|TRBV20-1|TRBD1
CSASLTGVSVLTF
TGCAGTGCTAGCCTCACAGGGGTATCGGTCCTGACTTTC
>TRBJ1-4|NA|TRBV28|NA
CASSLGFFPDRKATNEKLFF
TGTGCCAGCAGTTTAGGATTTTTTCCGGACAGAAAAGCAACTAATGAAAAACTGTTTTTT